Listed here are 2 T cell receptor beta chains from one sample, sequenced in a study of shared clonotypes between healthy human individuals. The protocol was immunoSEQ multiplex PCR, while the TCRdb copy is restricted to in-frame clones and leaves out a portion. The sample lists about 460,000 clones, around 77% occurring once. The specimen was PBMCs. These receptors came from a woman aged 40 to 49 in good health. Some clones in this sample may be carry-over from other donors' samples.

The V and J genes are TRBV20-1 and TRBJ2-1; 11 positions agree with TRBD2. The CDR3 loop spans 11 amino acids. Germline CDR1 and CDR2: DFQATT and SNEGSKA (reference sequence). With 4 bases clipped from V and 13 bases from J, the junction kept 3 bases outside the gene matches. The CDR3: CSAIAGGHQFF. The CDR3 DNA is TGCAGTGCTATAGCGGGAGGGCACCAGTTCTTC.

The chain has TRBV4-1 and TRBJ2-7; 11 nucleotides line up with TRBD2. The junction had 10 bases not matched to a gene; V was cut back by 5 bases and J by 7 bases. Germline CDR1 and CDR2: MGHRA and YSYEKL. CDR3 length: 15 residues. CDR3 protein: CASSSELAGASEQYF. CDR3 in DNA: TGCGCCAGCAGCTCCGAACTAGCGGGAGCTAGTGAGCAGTACTTC.